A selection of T cell receptor beta chains follows, all from one sample in a study of spatial heterogeneity in lung cancer. One entry per CDR3 protein results from TCRdb running MiXCR on the 5' RACE reads. The table has 45,000 or so distinct CDR3 sequences, about 12% seen once; the top ten hold approximately 38%. Sequences were derived from PBMCs, sampled at surgery. The receptors originated from a female donor with early-stage non-small cell lung cancer. Each CDR3 is given with its conserved first and last residue. The D gene is left open where the match is weak. The listing skips clone size in some rows; elsewhere it reads once, few, many or a size class.

>few|TRBV28|TRBJ1-1|TRBD1
TGTGCCAGCAGTTTAACACTGGGGACAGCTAACACTGAAGCTTTCTTT
CASSLTLGTANTEAFF
>few|TRBV7-9|TRBJ2-1|.
TGTGCCAGCAGCCGGCGGGGGCGAGATTACAATGAGCAGTTCTTC
CASSRRGRDYNEQFF
>many|TRBV6-5|TRBJ2-2|TRBD2
TGTGCCAGCAGTCGTATAGCGGGGGTGAACACCGGGGAGCTGTTTTTT
CASSRIAGVNTGELFF
>few|TRBV9|TRBJ2-5|TRBD2
TGTGCCAGCAGCGTAGATGGTAGCGGGGGGGCCTTGGAGACCCAGTACTTC
CASSVDGSGGALETQYF
>few|TRBV20-1|TRBJ2-7|TRBD2
TGCAGTGCTAGTCGGTTAGGGCTAGCGGGGGGCGGATACGAGCAGTACTTC
CSASRLGLAGGGYEQYF
>.|TRBV19|TRBJ2-1|TRBD2
TGTGCCAGTACCCTACGAAGCGGGGGGGCCGGAAATGAGCAGTTCTTC
CASTLRSGGAGNEQFF
>.|TRBV25-1|TRBJ1-1|.
TGTGCCAGCAGCCAAGACACCGGCGACACTGAAGCTTTCTTT
CASSQDTGDTEAFF
>.|TRBV20-1|TRBJ2-1|.
TGCAGTGCTAGACGGGCCGGCCCCGGGAACTACAATGAGCAGTTCTTC
CSARRAGPGNYNEQFF
>.|TRBV20-1|TRBJ1-4|TRBD1
TGCAGTGCTGCCCGGACAGGGGAGAAACTGTTTTTT
CSAARTGEKLFF
>.|TRBV14|TRBJ2-5|TRBD1
TGTGCCAGCAGCCAAGAATGGACAGGAAAAGAGACCCAGTACTTC
CASSQEWTGKETQYF
>medium-sized|TRBV29-1|TRBJ1-1|.
TGCAGCGTCCCCGTGGCAGGGCAGAACACTGAAGCTTTCTTT
CSVPVAGQNTEAFF
>many|TRBV7-9|TRBJ1-4|TRBD1
TGTGCCAGCAGCGTCGGGACAGGGGGTGAAAAACTGTTTTTT
CASSVGTGGEKLFF
>.|TRBV4-3|TRBJ1-2|TRBD1
TGCGCCAGCAGCCAAGGCAGGGGACAGACTAGGAATGGCTACACCTTC
CASSQGRGQTRNGYTF
>.|TRBV12-3/TRBV12-4|TRBJ2-3|TRBD2
TGTGCCAGCAGTTCTAGCGGGGGGGCTTTTCGGTCGCAGTATTTT
CASSSSGGAFRSQYF
>few|TRBV7-9|TRBJ2-7|TRBD1
TGTGCCAGCAGCGGGGGACAGGGAGGGACCTACGAGCAGTACTTC
CASSGGQGGTYEQYF
>few|TRBV7-6|TRBJ1-5|.
TGTGCCAGCAGGCCTAGGGACCAGCCCCAGCATTTT
CASRPRDQPQHF
>few|TRBV12-3/TRBV12-4|TRBJ2-2|.
TGTGCCAGCAGTCCCACTAGGGGGGCGGGCACCGGGGAGCTGTTTTTT
CASSPTRGAGTGELFF
>.|TRBV5-6|TRBJ2-1|TRBD2
TGTGCCAGCAGAGTGGAATTGGTATCCTCGGCGGGGGGGCACTACAATGAGCAGTTCTTC
CASRVELVSSAGGHYNEQFF